The entry below gives a single T cell receptor (beta chain) sequence along with its context. The data are from a study of blood T cell repertoires in COVID-19. Trimming shortened V by 0 bases and J by 0 bases, and 12 bases separated the two germline ends. The length of the CDR3 is 16 residues. Germline V gives CDR1 SGDLS, CDR2 YYNGEE. Study members were between roughly 18 and 89 years old and lived in roughly 24 US regions. Cohort 3 recovery required two negative PCRs, clearance, or symptom resolution. Data came from immunoSEQ multiplex PCR; TCRdb stores just in-frame clones and leaves some out. Here the sample spans about 120,000 clones, around 83% being singletons.

The source material was PBMCs or T cells enriched from blood (not recorded which). The clonotype comes from a young woman who had recovered from COVID-19. V gene TRBV9 combines with J gene TRBJ1-2; TRBD1 might be the D (6 bases). The CDR3 nucleotides are TGTGCCAGCAGCGTAGTAGGGGGGGGCACTAACTATGGCTACACCTTC. Its protein product is CASSVVGGGTNYGYTF.